The rows below give T cell receptor beta chains drawn from one sample of a study of blood T cell repertoires in COVID-19. Only in-frame clones appear in the TCRdb table, and some are missing; sequencing was by immunoSEQ multiplex PCR. The sample lists around 250,000 clones, 82% seen once, with approximately 3.2% in the top ten. Sequencing was done on a sample of peripheral blood. These receptors were collected from a young woman with acute or convalescent COVID-19. Each CDR3 is given with its conserved first and last residue. Each record gives: CDR3 protein, CDR3 DNA, D gene, J gene, V gene, clone size. The D gene is left open where the match is weak. Size tells how often a clone was seen (once, few, many) or the class of an expanded clone, and some rows leave it out.

cdr3_aa: CASSQDIFNEQFF
cdr3_nt: TGTGCCAGCAGCCAAGATATTTTCAATGAGCAGTTCTTC
d_call: -
j_call: TRBJ2-1
v_call: TRBV3-1/TRBV3-2
clone_size: -

cdr3_aa: CASSEGLAGSYEQYF
cdr3_nt: TGTGCCAGCAGTGAGGGACTAGCGGGTTCCTACGAGCAGTACTTC
d_call: TRBD2
j_call: TRBJ2-7
v_call: TRBV6-1
clone_size: -

cdr3_aa: CASSQEGGDEKLFF
cdr3_nt: TGCGCCAGCAGCCAAGAAGGGGGCGATGAAAAACTGTTTTTT
d_call: TRBD1
j_call: TRBJ1-4
v_call: TRBV4-3
clone_size: -

cdr3_aa: CASSYLGEGTHEQYF
cdr3_nt: TGTGCCAGCAGTTACCTGGGGGAGGGCACCCACGAGCAGTACTTC
d_call: TRBD2
j_call: TRBJ2-7
v_call: TRBV6-6
clone_size: -

cdr3_aa: CASSWDRTNSPLHF
cdr3_nt: TGTGCCAGCAGCTGGGACAGGACTAATTCACCCCTCCACTTT
d_call: TRBD1
j_call: TRBJ1-6
v_call: TRBV5-8
clone_size: -

cdr3_aa: CASSQDGAAGGGTQYF
cdr3_nt: TGCGCCAGCAGCCAAGATGGGGCAGCGGGAGGGGGTACGCAGTATTTT
d_call: TRBD2
j_call: TRBJ2-3
v_call: TRBV4-3
clone_size: -

cdr3_aa: CASKSAGELFF
cdr3_nt: TGTGCCAGCAAATCGGCCGGGGAGCTGTTTTTT
d_call: -
j_call: TRBJ2-2
v_call: TRBV6-5
clone_size: -

cdr3_aa: CASSLGLAGPQDTQYF
cdr3_nt: TGTGCCAGCAGCTTAGGATTAGCGGGGCCTCAGGATACGCAGTATTTT
d_call: TRBD2
j_call: TRBJ2-3
v_call: TRBV13
clone_size: -

cdr3_aa: CASSLVLWGQGALTGELFF
cdr3_nt: TGTGCCAGCAGCTTAGTTTTGTGGGGACAGGGGGCTCTCACCGGGGAGCTGTTTTTT
d_call: TRBD1
j_call: TRBJ2-2
v_call: TRBV7-2
clone_size: -

cdr3_aa: CASSLVGGRTYEQYF
cdr3_nt: TGTGCCAGCAGCTTGGTAGGAGGCAGAACCTACGAGCAGTACTTC
d_call: -
j_call: TRBJ2-7
v_call: TRBV5-5
clone_size: -

cdr3_aa: CAWARLGEQYF
cdr3_nt: TGTGCCTGGGCTAGGCTCGGCGAGCAGTACTTC
d_call: -
j_call: TRBJ2-7
v_call: TRBV30
clone_size: -

cdr3_aa: CASSESTGATQETQYF
cdr3_nt: TGCGCCAGCAGTGAGTCTACGGGAGCCACCCAAGAGACCCAGTACTTC
d_call: -
j_call: TRBJ2-5
v_call: TRBV10-1
clone_size: -

cdr3_aa: CASSLAPSDRYGEQFF
cdr3_nt: TGTGCCAGCAGCTTAGCCCCCAGCGATCGTTACGGTGAGCAGTTCTTC
d_call: -
j_call: TRBJ2-1
v_call: TRBV7-2
clone_size: -

cdr3_aa: CASSATGDYSPLHF
cdr3_nt: TGTGCCAGCAGCGCGACAGGGGACTATTCACCCCTCCACTTT
d_call: TRBD1
j_call: TRBJ1-6
v_call: TRBV9
clone_size: -

cdr3_aa: CAWRTALNTEAFF
cdr3_nt: TGTGCCTGGAGGACTGCTCTGAACACTGAAGCTTTCTTT
d_call: -
j_call: TRBJ1-1
v_call: TRBV30
clone_size: -

cdr3_aa: CASSLRGNRGRGNTEAFF
cdr3_nt: TGTGCCAGCAGCCTAAGGGGAAACAGGGGGCGCGGAAACACTGAAGCTTTCTTT
d_call: TRBD1
j_call: TRBJ1-1
v_call: TRBV6-2/TRBV6-3
clone_size: -

cdr3_aa: CASSVGVAGELFF
cdr3_nt: TGTGCCAGCAGTGTAGGGGTGGCCGGGGAGCTGTTTTTT
d_call: -
j_call: TRBJ2-2
v_call: TRBV2
clone_size: -

cdr3_aa: CASSWLYSPKRDRGRGTEAFF
cdr3_nt: TGTGCCAGCAGTTGGCTGTACTCCCCTAAAAGAGACAGGGGGCGAGGAACTGAAGCTTTCTTT
d_call: TRBD1
j_call: TRBJ1-1
v_call: TRBV27
clone_size: -

cdr3_aa: CASSLVGTGYQPQHF
cdr3_nt: TGTGCCAGCAGCTTAGTAGGGACAGGATATCAGCCCCAGCATTTT
d_call: TRBD1
j_call: TRBJ1-5
v_call: TRBV7-2
clone_size: -

cdr3_aa: CSVEKQINEQFF
cdr3_nt: TGCAGCGTTGAAAAACAAATCAATGAGCAGTTCTTC
d_call: -
j_call: TRBJ2-1
v_call: TRBV29-1
clone_size: medium-sized

cdr3_aa: CSVDVAGAYNEQFF
cdr3_nt: TGCAGCGTTGACGTAGCGGGGGCTTACAATGAGCAGTTCTTC
d_call: TRBD2
j_call: TRBJ2-1
v_call: TRBV29-1
clone_size: -

cdr3_aa: CASSESYQYNSPLHF
cdr3_nt: TGTGCCAGCAGTGAATCGTACCAGTATAATTCACCCCTCCACTTT
d_call: -
j_call: TRBJ1-6
v_call: TRBV6-1
clone_size: few

cdr3_aa: CASSTGESYRGGYF
cdr3_nt: TGTGCCAGCAGTACAGGGGAAAGCTATAGGGGTGGGTACTTC
d_call: TRBD1
j_call: TRBJ2-7
v_call: TRBV28
clone_size: -

cdr3_aa: CASSLLGATNEKLFF
cdr3_nt: TGCGCCAGCAGCTTGCTAGGTGCAACTAATGAAAAACTGTTTTTT
d_call: -
j_call: TRBJ1-4
v_call: TRBV5-1
clone_size: -

cdr3_aa: CASNNDWNTEAFF
cdr3_nt: TGTGCCAGCAATAACGACTGGAACACTGAAGCTTTCTTT
d_call: -
j_call: TRBJ1-1
v_call: TRBV6-5
clone_size: -

cdr3_aa: CASSYSGLAGYEQYF
cdr3_nt: TGTGCCAGCAGTTACTCGGGACTAGCGGGCTACGAGCAGTACTTC
d_call: TRBD2
j_call: TRBJ2-7
v_call: TRBV6-5
clone_size: -

cdr3_aa: CASSFWQGGNTIYF
cdr3_nt: TGTGCCAGCAGTTTTTGGCAGGGTGGAAACACCATATATTTT
d_call: -
j_call: TRBJ1-3
v_call: TRBV28
clone_size: -

cdr3_aa: CASSLLAGGPSMGHGELFF
cdr3_nt: TGTGCCAGCAGCTTACTAGCGGGAGGGCCGTCGATGGGCCACGGGGAGCTGTTTTTT
d_call: TRBD2
j_call: TRBJ2-2
v_call: TRBV11-2
clone_size: few

cdr3_aa: CASSQAWNYGYTF
cdr3_nt: TGTGCCAGCAGCCAAGCCTGGAACTATGGCTACACCTTC
d_call: -
j_call: TRBJ1-2
v_call: TRBV6-5
clone_size: -

cdr3_aa: CASSQDSWLAGNTGELFF
cdr3_nt: TGCGCCAGCAGCCAAGATTCGTGGCTAGCGGGGAACACCGGGGAGCTGTTTTTT
d_call: TRBD2
j_call: TRBJ2-2
v_call: TRBV4-3
clone_size: -

cdr3_aa: CATSRESTGVYGYTF
cdr3_nt: TGTGCCACCAGCAGAGAATCGACAGGGGTCTATGGCTACACCTTC
d_call: TRBD1
j_call: TRBJ1-2
v_call: TRBV15
clone_size: once

cdr3_aa: CASSPWGEREKLFF
cdr3_nt: TGTGCCAGCAGCCCTTGGGGGGAACGGGAAAAACTGTTTTTT
d_call: -
j_call: TRBJ1-4
v_call: TRBV9
clone_size: few